One sample yielded the 24 T cell receptor beta chains listed below, sequenced in a study of control samples from healthy donors and cancer patients. Libraries were prepared by immunoSEQ multiplex PCR; TCRdb keeps only in-frame clonotypes and omits some of them. The data show some 150,000 clones, with roughly 94% seen just once and approximately 14% held by the top ten. Sequencing was carried out using blood. Receptor source: a man in his forties in good health.

The DNA for the CDR3 is TGTGCCAGCAGCTTAGGGGCGTGGAGAGGTGGCTACACCTTC. This sequence encodes CASSLGAWRGGYTF. V usage is TRBV7-9 and J usage is TRBJ1-2; D gene unclear. The CDR3 covers 14 residues. The germline V gene encodes CDR1 SEHNR and CDR2 FQNEAQ (reference sequence). V was clipped by 1 base and J by 7 bases, with 13 bases between them.

The rearrangement uses TRBV7-8 and TRBJ1-3; TRBD1 might be the D (6 bases). Germline V CDR1 and CDR2: SGHVS, FQNEAQ. The CDR3 extends over 15 amino acids. V was trimmed by 3 bases and J by 0 bases, leaving 9 bases between them. The CDR3 loop is CASSLGTSSGNTIYF. CDR3 DNA sequence: TGTGCCAGCAGCTTGGGGACAAGCTCTGGAAACACCATATATTTT.

Comments on this clone: One end of the junction does not line up with germline, which may come from a read error. This rearrangement joins TRBV15 to TRBJ2-1, with D tentatively TRBD1 or TRBD2 (6 bases each). Looked up from germline, CDR1 is LNHNV and CDR2 is YYDKDF (reference sequence). The CDR3 loop spans 14 amino acids. Here the CDR3 reads CAASRDRGRGEQFF. CDR3 DNA sequence: TGTGCCGCCAGCAGAGATCGGGGGCGCGGAGAGCAGTTCTTC.

Comments on this clone: The same CDR3 is also encoded by other DNA sequences in this sample. The CDR3 bases are TGCGCCAGCAGCCAACCGGGACAGACTAATGAAAAACTGTTTTTT. It codes for CASSQPGQTNEKLFF. The rearrangement links TRBV4-1 to TRBJ1-4, with 7 bases lining up with TRBD1. V lost 2 bases and J lost 2; bases outside the gene matches: 2. CDR1 MGHRA and CDR2 YSYEKL come from the germline V gene. This CDR3 contains 15 residues.

The genes are TRBV4-3 and TRBJ1-1; 7 positions agree with TRBD1. The CDR3 is made up of 15 amino acids. Germline lookup yields CDR1 LGHNA and CDR2 YSLEER. The junction had 7 bases not matched to a gene; V was cut back by 3 bases and J by 3 bases. In DNA, the CDR3 is TGCGCCAGCAGCCAGGAGACAGGGAGGGACACTGAAGCTTTCTTT. Protein product: CASSQETGRDTEAFF.

This chain joins TRBV11-2 and TRBJ2-5; TRBD2 matches at 14 bases. CDR1 is SGHAT and CDR2 is FQNNGV in the germline V gene. The junction had 5 bases not matched to a gene; V was cut back by 2 bases and J by 0 bases. The CDR3 is 18 amino acids. Here the CDR3 reads CASSLTTSGGANQETQYF. The DNA of the CDR3 is TGTGCCAGCAGCTTAACGACTAGCGGGGGGGCGAACCAAGAGACCCAGTACTTC.

This chain's CDR3 is CASSQFADYGYTF. CDR3 bases: TGTGCCAGCAGCCAGTTCGCGGACTATGGCTACACCTTC. This chain connects TRBV3-1 (or the pseudogene TRBV3-2) to TRBJ1-2; D not resolved. Germline values: CDR1 LGHDT, CDR2 YNNKEL (reference sequence). V was cut by 3 bases and J by 3 bases, with 8 bases left in between. CDR3 size: 13 residues.

This clone came up once. The V gene is TRBV11-3, the J gene TRBJ2-7; TRBD1 aligns across 7 bases. Germline loops: CDR1 SGHNT, CDR2 YENEEA. The CDR3 runs 14 residues. Unmatched junction bases numbered 10, after V lost 5 bases and J lost 6 bases. Here the CDR3 DNA reads TGTGCCAGCAGCACCGCGACAGGGATGAGCGAGCAGTACTTC. Residues: CASSTATGMSEQYF.

This clone was counted a single time. The V gene is TRBV5-6, the J gene TRBJ2-3; no firm D call. V was shortened by 2 bases and J by 0 bases, with 10 bases between the two germline ends. The CDR3 contains 15 residues. Germline CDR1 is SGHDT and CDR2 is YYEEEE. CDR3 amino acids: CASSFFGLSTDTQYF. The CDR3 bases are TGTGCCAGCAGCTTCTTCGGGCTGAGCACAGATACGCAGTATTTT.

The chain joins TRBV5-4 to TRBJ1-2; a possible D gene is TRBD1 (6 bases). Germline assignment: CDR1 SGHNT and CDR2 YYREEE (reference sequence). Trimming cost V 4 bases and J 4 bases, with 11 bases left between them. The CDR3 length is 13 residues. The CDR3 DNA sequence: TGTGCCAGCAGCGATGAGACAGGCTATGGCTACACCTTC. Translation gives CASSDETGYGYTF.

The chain has TRBV4-1 and TRBJ2-1; 9 nucleotides agree with TRBD1. CDR3 length: 17 residues. V shed 4 bases and J 4 bases; nucleotides not matched to a gene: 11. The V gene's germline CDR1 is MGHRA and CDR2 YSYEKL. The CDR3 region has the DNA TGCGCCAGCAGCCCCGTTATCGGGGGACAGGGATACAATGAGCAGTTCTTC. Translated, it gives CASSPVIGGQGYNEQFF.

The CDR3 reads CASSEGGGRAEAFF. The CDR3 coding sequence is TGTGCCAGCAGTGAAGGCGGGGGGAGGGCTGAAGCTTTCTTT. This chain connects TRBV6-1 to TRBJ1-1; weak D call: TRBD1 (5 bases). Germline CDR1 is MNHNS and CDR2 is SASEGT. Trimming removed 1 base from V and 6 bases from J, with 12 bases in between. This CDR3 is 14 amino acids long.

This clone has just one count. The J gene is TRBJ2-3, the V gene TRBV7-8; 7 positions match TRBD2. CDR1 is SGHVS, CDR2 FQNEAQ, per germline. This CDR3 is built from 15 residues. The J segment lost 3 bases and the V segment lost 5 bases, leaving 8 bases of the junction unmatched. The chain's CDR3 is CASSLRGEQTDTQYF. Written as DNA, the CDR3 is TGTGCCAGCAGCCTACGGGGGGAGCAGACAGATACGCAGTATTTT.

The sample holds one count of this clone. The gene calls are TRBV6-4 and TRBJ2-1; 9 positions match TRBD2. This CDR3 region has 14 residues. From germline, CDR1 is MRHNA and CDR2 SNTAGT. V lost 3 bases, J lost 3 bases, and 0 bases stayed unmatched. The CDR3 loop reads CASSEREGYNEQFF. The DNA for the CDR3 is TGTGCCAGCAGTGAGCGGGAGGGCTACAATGAGCAGTTCTTC.

This clone was picked up one time. The chain couples TRBV12-1 to TRBJ2-3; TRBD2 is taken as the D call from the table, unchecked against the DNA. TRBV12-1 is a pseudogene locus. The CDR3 totals 15 residues. In DNA, the CDR3 is TGTGCCAGCAGCTTTGCACGGTACCCCACAGATACGCAGTATTTT. It is translated as CASSFARYPTDTQYF.

The table lists this clone with a count of one. The rearrangement links TRBV19 to TRBJ2-6; D uncertain. V gave up 3 bases and J gave up 0 bases, with 6 bases separating them. The CDR3 runs 15 residues. Per the germline V gene, CDR1 is LNHDA and CDR2 is SQIVND (reference sequence). The CDR3 region is CASSISSSGANVLTF. The CDR3 bases are TGTGCCAGTAGTATTTCGAGCTCTGGGGCCAACGTCCTGACTTTC.

This chain uses TRBV9 with TRBJ2-7; TRBD2 matches at 14 bases. The length of the CDR3 is 15 residues. Germline loops: CDR1 SGDLS, CDR2 YYNGEE. The ends lost 4 bases at V and 6 bases at J; junction bases unmatched: 6. This CDR3 reads CASSTSGLAGVEQYF. The CDR3, as DNA: TGTGCCAGCAGCACTTCGGGACTAGCGGGAGTCGAGCAGTACTTC. Combining the CDR3 with reference TRBV9 and TRBJ2-7 gives the whole variable domain DSGVTQTPKHLITATGQRVTLRCSPRSGDLSVYWYQQSLDQGLQFLIQYYNGEERAKGNILERFSAQQFPDLHSELNLSSLELGDSALYFCASSTSGLAGVEQYFGPGTRLTVT.

V gene TRBV5-1 combines with J gene TRBJ1-1; no clear D. CDR1 is SGHRS and CDR2 is YFSETQ in the germline V gene. V lost 0 bases and J 1 base, leaving 7 bases between the germline ends. The length of the CDR3 is 14 residues. CDR3: CASSLEPSNTEAFF. The CDR3 DNA reads as TGCGCCAGCAGCTTGGAACCTTCGAACACTGAAGCTTTCTTT.

The chain recombines TRBV5-1 with TRBJ2-7; no definite D call. CDR3 length: 10 residues. V was cut by 9 bases and J by 13 bases, with 17 bases left in between. Germline V gene lookup returns CDR1 SGHRS and CDR2 YFSETQ. The CDR3 DNA is TGCGCCACCCTCAACCGGTGGCGATACTTC. Its protein product is CATLNRWRYF.

The rearrangement links TRBV5-4 to TRBJ2-5; D gene uncertain. This CDR3 spans 13 amino acids. V was clipped by 0 bases and J by 5 bases, with 8 bases between them. Germline lookup yields CDR1 SGHNT and CDR2 YYREEE (reference sequence). In DNA form, the CDR3 reads TGTGCCAGCAGCTTGGGTGGAGCCGAGACCCAGTACTTC. Translation: CASSLGGAETQYF. Full variable domain (missing parts from reference TRBV5-4 and TRBJ2-5): ETGVTQSPTHLIKTRGQQVTLRCSSQSGHNTVSWYQQALGQGPQFIFQYYREEENGRGNFPPRFSGLQFPNYSSELNVNALELDDSALYLCASSLGGAETQYFGPGTRLLVL.

This clone was counted between two and nine times. The V and J genes are TRBV6-5 and TRBJ1-4, with 9 nucleotides matching TRBD1. Per germline, CDR1 MNHEY and CDR2 SVGAGI. Unmatched junction bases numbered 5, after V lost 6 bases and J lost 6 bases. The CDR3 sequence is 14 residues long. This CDR3 is CASRGQGWDEKLFF. The CDR3 DNA is TGTGCCAGCAGGGGACAGGGATGGGATGAAAAACTGTTTTTT.

This rearrangement joins TRBV7-6 to TRBJ2-5, with 7 bases that match TRBD2. The J segment lost 4 bases and the V segment lost 6 bases, leaving 14 bases of the junction unmatched. CDR3 length: 16 residues. Per the germline V gene, CDR1 is SGHVS and CDR2 is FNYEAQ. CDR3: CASSPMGGGPGETQYF. CDR3 DNA sequence: TGTGCCAGCAGTCCGATGGGGGGAGGGCCCGGAGAGACCCAGTACTTC. Drawing the rest from reference TRBV7-6 and TRBJ2-5, the complete variable domain is GAGVSQSPRYKVTKRGQDVALRCDPISGHVSLYWYRQALGQGPEFLTYFNYEAQQDKSGLPNDRFSAERPEGSISTLTIQRTEQRDSAMYRCASSPMGGGPGETQYFGPGTRLLVL.

The V gene is TRBV6-5, the J gene TRBJ2-7, with TRBD1 as a possible D gene (6 bases). V was pared by 6 bases and J by 6 bases, with 18 bases between. CDR1 and CDR2 from the germline V gene are MNHEY and SVGAGI. The CDR3 sequence is 14 residues long. CDR3 DNA sequence: TGTGCCAGCAGGGGGGAACTACAGGGATCCGAGCAGTACTTC. Its protein is CASRGELQGSEQYF.

The rearrangement links TRBV10-3 to TRBJ2-7, with 7 bases that match TRBD1. Looked up from germline, CDR1 is ENHRY and CDR2 is SYGVKD. Trimming took 2 bases from V and 4 from J; bases not matched to a gene: 17. CDR3 length: 18 residues. Here the CDR3 DNA reads TGTGCCATCAGTGAGAGGGTCTTGTCTGTGACAGGGATTTACGAGCAGTACTTC. This codes for CAISERVLSVTGIYEQYF.